This T cell receptor beta chain stems from a study of T cell responses to AZD1222 COVID-19 vaccine. With regard to this clone: Its target is unknown.

Generated by immunoSEQ multiplex PCR, the TCRdb table keeps only in-frame clones and is missing some. The profile shows 100,000 or so clones, 90% of them singletons. V dropped 7 bases and J dropped 4; count of bases not matched to a gene: 10. CDR3 length equals 15 residues. CDR1 is MDHEN, CDR2 SYDVKM, per germline. Findings and limits, study-wide: Along spike, vaccine-associated CD4 TCRs were found throughout, with dominance at 160-218 and 743-854. White British donors predominated, females outnumbered males, and clonal diversity was possibly underestimated.

The material was peripheral blood, obtained on day 0 of AZD1222 vaccination. The TCR originated in an adult in good health. The rearrangement links TRBV28 to TRBJ1-1; 9 bases map to TRBD1. The CDR3 sequence: CASMAYETGGTEAFF. The CDR3 bases are TGTGCCAGCATGGCTTATGAGACAGGGGGCACTGAAGCTTTCTTT.